The sequence of this T cell receptor (beta chain) was determined in a study of blood T cell repertoires in COVID-19. Study at large: The origin of the acute and convalescent COVID-19 samples was the United States, Italy and Spain. Sources were T cells, B-cell-depleted T cells, or PBMCs; the material itself was cDNA or gDNA.

V lost 4 bases and J 0 bases, leaving 15 bases between the germline ends. The CDR3 is 16 amino acids. Germline values: CDR1 SEHNR, CDR2 FQNEAQ (reference sequence). Per the original methods: Estimates of nucleated cell counts were drawn from the amplification of reference gene primers. This table comes from immunoSEQ multiplex PCR, and its TCRdb copy is limited to in-frame clones, with some not included. V, J and clone size were drawn from that table, and D and trimming were deduced from the DNA. Of around 130,000 clones detected, 65% to 85% appear once; the ten largest clones hold 4.5%. The receptor was derived from a woman in her 70s with acute or convalescent COVID-19. The source material was peripheral blood. The chain links TRBV7-9 to TRBJ1-2; D gene ambiguous. CDR3: CASSSRGLRANYGYTF. The CDR3 DNA follows: TGTGCCAGCAGCTCCCGCGGACTGAGAGCTAACTATGGCTACACCTTC. Supplemented by reference TRBV7-9 and TRBJ1-2, the full variable domain reads DTGVSQNPRHKITKRGQNVTFRCDPISEHNRLYWYRQTLGQGPEFLTYFQNEAQLEKSRLLSDRFSAERPKGSFSTLEIQRTEQGDSAMYLCASSSRGLRANYGYTFGSGTRLTVV.